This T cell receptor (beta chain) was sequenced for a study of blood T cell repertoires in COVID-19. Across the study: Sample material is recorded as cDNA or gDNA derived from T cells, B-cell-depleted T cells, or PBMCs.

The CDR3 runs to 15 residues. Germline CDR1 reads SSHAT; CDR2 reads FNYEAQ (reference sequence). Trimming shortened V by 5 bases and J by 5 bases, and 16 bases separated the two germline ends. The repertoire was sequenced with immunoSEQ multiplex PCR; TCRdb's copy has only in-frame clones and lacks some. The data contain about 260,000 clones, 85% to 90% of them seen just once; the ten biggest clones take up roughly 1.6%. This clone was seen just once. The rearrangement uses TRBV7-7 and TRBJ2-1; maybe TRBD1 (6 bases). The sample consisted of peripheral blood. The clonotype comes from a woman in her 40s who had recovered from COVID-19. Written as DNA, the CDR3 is TGTGCCAGCAGCCCGATCAGGGACACCAACAATGAGCAGTTCTTC. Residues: CASSPIRDTNNEQFF.